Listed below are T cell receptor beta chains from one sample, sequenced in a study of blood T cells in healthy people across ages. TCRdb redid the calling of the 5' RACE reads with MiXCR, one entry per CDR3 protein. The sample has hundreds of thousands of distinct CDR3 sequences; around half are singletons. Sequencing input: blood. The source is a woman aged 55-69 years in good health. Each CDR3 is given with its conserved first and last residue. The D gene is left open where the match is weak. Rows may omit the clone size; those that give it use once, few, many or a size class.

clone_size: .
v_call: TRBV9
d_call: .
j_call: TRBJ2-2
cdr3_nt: TGTGCCAGCAGCGTGAAGTCCGACACCGGGGAGCTGTTTTTT
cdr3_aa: CASSVKSDTGELFF

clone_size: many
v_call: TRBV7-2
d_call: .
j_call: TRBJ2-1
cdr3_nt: TGTGCCAGCAGCTTCCAAGGGGTTGAGCAGTTCTTC
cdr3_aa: CASSFQGVEQFF

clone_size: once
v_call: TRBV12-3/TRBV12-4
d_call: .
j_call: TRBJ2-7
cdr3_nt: TGTGCCAGCAGTTTCGTCACGGCAGGCTCCTACGAGCAGTACTTC
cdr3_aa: CASSFVTAGSYEQYF

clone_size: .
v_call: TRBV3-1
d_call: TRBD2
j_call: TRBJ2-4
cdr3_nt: TGTGCCAGCAGCCAAGAAGCGGGGCTAGCCAAAAACATTCAGTACTTC
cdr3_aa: CASSQEAGLAKNIQYF

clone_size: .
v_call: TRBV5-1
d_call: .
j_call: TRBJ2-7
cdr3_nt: TGCGCCAGCAGCACCGGACAGACCTCCTACGAGCAGTACTTC
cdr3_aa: CASSTGQTSYEQYF

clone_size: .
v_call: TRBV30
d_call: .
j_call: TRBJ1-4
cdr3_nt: TGTGCCTGGACCCGGACGGTTGCAACTAATGAAAAACTGTTTTTT
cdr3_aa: CAWTRTVATNEKLFF

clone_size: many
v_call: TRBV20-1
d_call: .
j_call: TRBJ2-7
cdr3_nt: TGCAGTGCTCTGGGACAAAATTACGAGCAGTACTTC
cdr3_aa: CSALGQNYEQYF

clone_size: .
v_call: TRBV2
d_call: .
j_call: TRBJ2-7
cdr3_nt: TGTGCCAGCAGGGATGGACATAACAACGAGCAGTACTTC
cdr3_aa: CASRDGHNNEQYF

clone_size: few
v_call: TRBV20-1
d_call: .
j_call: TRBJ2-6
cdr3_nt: TGCAGTGCTTTGACCGGGGCCAACGTCCTGACTTTC
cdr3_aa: CSALTGANVLTF

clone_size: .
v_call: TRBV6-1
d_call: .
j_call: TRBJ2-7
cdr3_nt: TGTGCCAGCAGTGAGACAGACTGGTACGAGCAGTACTTC
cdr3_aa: CASSETDWYEQYF

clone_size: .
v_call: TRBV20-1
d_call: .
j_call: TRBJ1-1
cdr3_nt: TGCAGTGCCCCCCCTCGGGCAGGCCCTAACACTGAAGCTTTCTTT
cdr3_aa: CSAPPRAGPNTEAFF

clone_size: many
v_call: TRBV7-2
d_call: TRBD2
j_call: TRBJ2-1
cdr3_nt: TGTGCCAGCAGCCCTCCGGGACTAGCGGGAGCGGAGCAGTTCTTC
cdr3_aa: CASSPPGLAGAEQFF

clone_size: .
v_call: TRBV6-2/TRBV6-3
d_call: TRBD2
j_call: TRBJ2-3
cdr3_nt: TGTGCCAGCAGTCCCGGACTAGCGGCAGTTACGCAGTATTTT
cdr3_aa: CASSPGLAAVTQYF

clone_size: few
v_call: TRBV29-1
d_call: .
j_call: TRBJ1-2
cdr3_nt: TGCAGCGCGGGGGAGGACCCCTATGGCTACACCTTC
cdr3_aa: CSAGEDPYGYTF

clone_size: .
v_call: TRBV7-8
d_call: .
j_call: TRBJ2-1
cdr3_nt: TGTGCCAGCAGCTTAACGTGGGAGTCCTACAATGAGCAGTTCTTC
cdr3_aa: CASSLTWESYNEQFF

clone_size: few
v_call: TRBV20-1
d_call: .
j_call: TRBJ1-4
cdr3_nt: TGCAGTGCTAGATCTCGGGACGGTGCAACTAATGAAAAACTGTTTTTT
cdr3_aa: CSARSRDGATNEKLFF

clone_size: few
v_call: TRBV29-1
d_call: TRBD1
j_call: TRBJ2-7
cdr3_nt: TGCAGCGTCTCGTCCGGGACAGCCTACGAGCAGTACTTC
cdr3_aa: CSVSSGTAYEQYF

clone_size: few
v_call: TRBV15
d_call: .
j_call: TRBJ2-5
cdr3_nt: TGTGCCACCAGCAGAGATATGGGGCAAGAGACCCAGTACTTC
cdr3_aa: CATSRDMGQETQYF

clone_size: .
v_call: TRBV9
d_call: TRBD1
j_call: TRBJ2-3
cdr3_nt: TGTGCCAGCAGCGTAGCTTCCGGGACAGGGGGAGTAGATACGCAGTATTTT
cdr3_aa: CASSVASGTGGVDTQYF

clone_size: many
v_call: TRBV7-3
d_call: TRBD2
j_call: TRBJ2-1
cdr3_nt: TGTGCCAGCAGCTTAATCGTAGCGGGAGGGTTCAATGAGCAGTTCTTC
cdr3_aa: CASSLIVAGGFNEQFF

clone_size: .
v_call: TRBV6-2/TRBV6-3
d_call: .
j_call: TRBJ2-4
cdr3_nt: TGTGCCAGCAGTTACAGCACGGGGGAGGAGTTATCCAAAAACATTCAGTACTTC
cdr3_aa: CASSYSTGEELSKNIQYF

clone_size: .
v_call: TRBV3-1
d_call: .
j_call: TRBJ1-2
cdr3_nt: TGTGCCAGCAGCCATTCCGATGGTGGCTACACCTTC
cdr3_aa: CASSHSDGGYTF

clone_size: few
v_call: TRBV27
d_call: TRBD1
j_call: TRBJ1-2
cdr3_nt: TGTGCCAGCAGTGCGGACAGGTTTAACTATGGCTACACCTTC
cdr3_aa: CASSADRFNYGYTF

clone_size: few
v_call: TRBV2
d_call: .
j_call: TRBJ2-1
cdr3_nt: TGTGCCAGCAGCATCATTGGGGGAGGCACCTACAATGAGCAGTTCTTC
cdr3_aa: CASSIIGGGTYNEQFF

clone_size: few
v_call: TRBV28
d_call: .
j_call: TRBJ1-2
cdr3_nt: TGTGCCAGCACCGCCGTAAAGGGCTATGGCTACACCTTC
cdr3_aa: CASTAVKGYGYTF

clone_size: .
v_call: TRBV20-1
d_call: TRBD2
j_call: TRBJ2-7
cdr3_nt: TGCAGTGCCTTAAAGGGACTAGCTTACGAGCAGTACTTC
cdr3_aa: CSALKGLAYEQYF

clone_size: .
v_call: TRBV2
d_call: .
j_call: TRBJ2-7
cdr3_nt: TGTGCCAGCAGTGAGACTCTTACCTACGAGCAGTACTTC
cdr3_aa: CASSETLTYEQYF

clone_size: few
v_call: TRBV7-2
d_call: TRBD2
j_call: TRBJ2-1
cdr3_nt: TGTGCCAGCAGCCGGACTAGCGCCAATGAGCAGTTCTTC
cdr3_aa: CASSRTSANEQFF

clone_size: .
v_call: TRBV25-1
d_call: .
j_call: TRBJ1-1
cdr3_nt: TGTGCCAGCAGATCCAACACTGAAGCTTTCTTT
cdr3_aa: CASRSNTEAFF

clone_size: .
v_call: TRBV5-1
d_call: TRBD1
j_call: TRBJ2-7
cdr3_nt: TGCGCCAGCAGCTTCGGACAGGGAGAGACCTACGAGCAGTACTTC
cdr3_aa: CASSFGQGETYEQYF

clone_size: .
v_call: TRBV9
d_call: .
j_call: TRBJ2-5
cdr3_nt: TGTGCCAGCAGCGCGAGCAGCCCTAGAGAGACCCAGTACTTC
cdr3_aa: CASSASSPRETQYF

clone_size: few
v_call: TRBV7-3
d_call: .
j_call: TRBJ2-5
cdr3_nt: TGTGCCAGCAGCGTTACGGGGGCGGAGACCCAGTACTTC
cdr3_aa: CASSVTGAETQYF

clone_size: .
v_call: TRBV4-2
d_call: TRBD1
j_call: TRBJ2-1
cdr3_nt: TGTGCCAGCAGCCTTGGACAGGGTTGGGATGAGCAGTTCTTC
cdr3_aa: CASSLGQGWDEQFF

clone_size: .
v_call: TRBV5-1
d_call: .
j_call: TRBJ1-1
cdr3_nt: TGCGCCAGCAGCTTGGCTGAGATCACTGAAGCTTTCTTT
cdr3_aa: CASSLAEITEAFF

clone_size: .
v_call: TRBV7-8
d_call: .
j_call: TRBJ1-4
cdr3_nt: TGTGCCAGCAGCCCCCGGGACGCCTATAATGAAAAACTGTTTTTT
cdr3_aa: CASSPRDAYNEKLFF

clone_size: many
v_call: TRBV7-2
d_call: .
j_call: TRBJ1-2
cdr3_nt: TGTGCCAGCAGCTTAACTGAAGGGGGCTACACCTTC
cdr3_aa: CASSLTEGGYTF

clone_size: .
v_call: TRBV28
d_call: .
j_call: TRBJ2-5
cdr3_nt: TGTGCCAGCAGACTCGGGGCGCTTCAAGAGACCCAGTACTTC
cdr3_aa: CASRLGALQETQYF

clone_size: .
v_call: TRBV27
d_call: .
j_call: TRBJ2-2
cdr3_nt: TGTGCCAGCAGTTTAGAGAGCTCCTACACCGGGGAGCTGTTTTTT
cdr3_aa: CASSLESSYTGELFF

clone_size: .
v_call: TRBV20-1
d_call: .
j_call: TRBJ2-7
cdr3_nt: TGCAGTGGGGGCTCCAGCTCCTACGAGCAGTACTTC
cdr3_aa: CSGGSSSYEQYF

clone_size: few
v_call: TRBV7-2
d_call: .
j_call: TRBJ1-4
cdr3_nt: TGTGCCAGCAGCTTATCATGGAATAATGAAAAACTGTTTTTT
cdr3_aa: CASSLSWNNEKLFF

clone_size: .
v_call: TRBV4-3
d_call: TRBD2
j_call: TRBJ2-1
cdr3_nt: TGCGCCAGCATCCATAGAGCGGGAGATTTTGAGCAGTTCTTC
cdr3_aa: CASIHRAGDFEQFF

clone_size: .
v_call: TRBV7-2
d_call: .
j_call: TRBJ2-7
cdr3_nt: TGTGCCAGCAGCCCTTGGGCACAGGTCTACGAGCAGTACTTC
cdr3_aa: CASSPWAQVYEQYF

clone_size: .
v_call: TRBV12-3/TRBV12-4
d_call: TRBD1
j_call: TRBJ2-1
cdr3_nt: TGTGCCAGCAGCCCCGGACAGGGGAACTCCTACAATGAGCAGTTCTTC
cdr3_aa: CASSPGQGNSYNEQFF

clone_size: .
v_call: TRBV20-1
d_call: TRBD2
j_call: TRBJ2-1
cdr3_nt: TGCAGTGCTAGAGGTGATGCGGGAGGGTGGGATGAGCAGTTCTTC
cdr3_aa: CSARGDAGGWDEQFF

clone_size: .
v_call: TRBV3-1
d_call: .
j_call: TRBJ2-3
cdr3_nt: TGTGCCAGCAGCCAAGAACCCGGGAGCGCGACAGATACGCAGTATTTT
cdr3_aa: CASSQEPGSATDTQYF

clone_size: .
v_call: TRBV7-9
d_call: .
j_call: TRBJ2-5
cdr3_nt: TGTGCCAGCAGCTTACAAGTGCTTCGGCAGGGCGGCCAAGAGACCCAGTACTTC
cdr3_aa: CASSLQVLRQGGQETQYF

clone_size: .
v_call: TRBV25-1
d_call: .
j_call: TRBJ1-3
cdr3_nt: TGTGCCAGCAGTGACTCACGGACTAAAAACACCATATATTTT
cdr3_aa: CASSDSRTKNTIYF

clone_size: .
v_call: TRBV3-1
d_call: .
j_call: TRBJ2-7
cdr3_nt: TGTGCCAGCAGCCAAGATATGGGGTGGGACGAGCAGTACTTC
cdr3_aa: CASSQDMGWDEQYF

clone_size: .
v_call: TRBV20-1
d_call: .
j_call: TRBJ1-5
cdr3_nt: TGCAGTGCTAGTATCGGACATACCAATCAGCCCCAGCATTTT
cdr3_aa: CSASIGHTNQPQHF